These 2 T cell receptor beta chains were all obtained from the same sample, sequenced in a study of blood T cell repertoires in COVID-19. Sequencing used immunoSEQ multiplex PCR; TCRdb keeps in-frame clones, though not all of them. This table holds 390,000 or so clones, 86% found once. Sequenced sample: peripheral blood. These receptor sequences come from a woman under 40 with active or convalescent COVID-19.

The genes are TRBV6-5 and TRBJ2-7; maybe TRBD2 (6 bases). There are 14 residues in the CDR3. Trimming shortened V by 2 bases and J by 6 bases, and 14 bases separated the two germline ends. CDR1 is MNHEY and CDR2 is SVGAGI in the germline V gene. The CDR3 spells CASSYPGGNGEQYF. The CDR3 DNA is TGTGCCAGCAGTTACCCTGGGGGGAACGGCGAGCAGTACTTC.

The genes are TRBV4-1 and TRBJ1-2, with 7 nucleotides matching TRBD1. V lost 1 base, J lost 12 bases, and 8 bases stayed unmatched. This CDR3 has 13 amino acids. The V gene's germline CDR1 is MGHRA and CDR2 YSYEKL. CDR3 in amino acids: CASSQVTRDSNTF. As DNA, the CDR3 is TGCGCCAGCAGCCAAGTTACCCGGGACAGCAACACCTTC.